This TCR beta chain originates from a study of blood T cell repertoires in COVID-19. Study at large: The United States, Italy and Spain were the sources of the acute and convalescent COVID-19 samples.

Patients of the Seattle cohort, enrolled during active infection, were followed longitudinally. TCRdb keeps only in-frame clones here, not all; method: immunoSEQ multiplex PCR. The data show a few hundred thousand clones, with about 87% seen just once and approximately 12% held by the top ten. The CDR3 has 13 residues. Trimming cost V 5 bases and J 3 bases; bases outside gene matches: 4. Germline assignment: CDR1 MDHEN and CDR2 SYDVKM. Source material: peripheral blood. The clonotype was recovered from a woman between 50 and 59 years old with COVID-19, enrolled during active disease. V usage is TRBV28 and J usage is TRBJ2-7; 7 bases map to TRBD1. In DNA form, the CDR3 reads TGTGCCAGCAGTCCGACAGGGTACTACGAGCAGTACTTC. Translated, it gives CASSPTGYYEQYF. The full variable domain, its missing parts supplied by reference TRBV28 and TRBJ2-7, is DVKVTQSSRYLVKRTGEKVFLECVQDMDHENMFWYRQDPGLGLRLIYFSYDVKMKEKGDIPEGYSVSREKKERFSLILESASTNQTSMYLCASSPTGYYEQYFGPGTRLTVT.